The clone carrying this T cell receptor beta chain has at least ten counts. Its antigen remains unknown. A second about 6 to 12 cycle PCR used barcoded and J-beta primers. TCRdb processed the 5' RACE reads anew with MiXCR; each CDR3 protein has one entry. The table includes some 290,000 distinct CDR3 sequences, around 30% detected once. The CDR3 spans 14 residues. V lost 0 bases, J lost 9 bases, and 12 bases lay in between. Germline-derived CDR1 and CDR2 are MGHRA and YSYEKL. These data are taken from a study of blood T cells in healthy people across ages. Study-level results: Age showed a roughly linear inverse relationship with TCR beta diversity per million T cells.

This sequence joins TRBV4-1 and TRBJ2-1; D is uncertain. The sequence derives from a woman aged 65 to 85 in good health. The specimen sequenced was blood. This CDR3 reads CASSQDWGDIEQFF. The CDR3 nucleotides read TGCGCCAGCAGCCAAGATTGGGGTGATATTGAGCAGTTCTTC.